Sequencing of this T cell receptor beta chain was carried out in a study of T-cell reconstitution after alpha-beta-depleted transplantation in children. Study observations and caveats: Counts and diversity of T cells one year after transplant came mostly from newly produced T cells. For some patients, TCRbeta diversity was high at day 60 because of recipient T cells and thymic progenitors that survived. Several hundred graft clones that had expanded were reportedly the source of alpha-beta T cells about two months after transplant.

Comments on this clonotype: Its antigen remains unidentified. A much larger clone differs by one base, so this may be a read error.

Unique molecular identifiers tagged the TCRbeta library. TCRdb re-called the PCR reads through MiXCR, storing one row per CDR3 protein. The profile shows approximately 240,000 distinct CDR3 sequences, around 9.9% of them singletons. The sequence was obtained from a child under three years old with acute myeloid leukemia, due to receive a stem cell transplant. Sequencing was performed on PBMCs, taken before TCRalphabeta/CD19-depleted stem cell transplant.

CDR3 in DNA: TGTGCCAGCAGCCAAGAGGCTAGCGGGAGGGTCGAGAGCGAGAAGTACTTC. Translated, it gives CASSQEASGRVESEKYF. The chain employs TRBV4-2 and TRBJ2-7, with 12 bases fitting TRBD2. This CDR3 has 17 amino acids. Germline CDR1 reads LGHNA; CDR2 reads YNFKEQ.